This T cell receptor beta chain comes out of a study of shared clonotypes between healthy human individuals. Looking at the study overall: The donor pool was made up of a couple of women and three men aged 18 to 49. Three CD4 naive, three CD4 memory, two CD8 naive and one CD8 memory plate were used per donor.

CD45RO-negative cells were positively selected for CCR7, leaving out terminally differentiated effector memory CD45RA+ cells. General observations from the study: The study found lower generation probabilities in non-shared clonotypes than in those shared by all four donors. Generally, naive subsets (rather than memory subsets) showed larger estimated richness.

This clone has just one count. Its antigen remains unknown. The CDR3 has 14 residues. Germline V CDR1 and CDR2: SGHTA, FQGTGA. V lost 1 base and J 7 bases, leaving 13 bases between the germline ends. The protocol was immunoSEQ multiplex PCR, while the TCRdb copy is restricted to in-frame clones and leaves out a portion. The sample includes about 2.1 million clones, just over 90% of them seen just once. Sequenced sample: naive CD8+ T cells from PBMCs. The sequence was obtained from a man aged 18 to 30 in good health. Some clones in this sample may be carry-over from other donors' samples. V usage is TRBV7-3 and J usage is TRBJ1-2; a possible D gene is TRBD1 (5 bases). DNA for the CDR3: TGTGCCAGCAGCTTAATCGGGGGTCCGGGTGGCTACACCTTC. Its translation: CASSLIGGPGGYTF. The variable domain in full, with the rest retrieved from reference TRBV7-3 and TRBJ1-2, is GAGVSQTPSNKVTEKGKYVELRCDPISGHTALYWYRQSLGQGPEFLIYFQGTGAADDSGLPNDRFFAVRPEGSVSTLKIQRTERGDSAVYLCASSLIGGPGGYTFGSGTRLTVV.